The rows below give T cell receptor beta chains drawn from one sample of a study of blood T cells in healthy people across ages. TCRdb called the 5' RACE reads again in MiXCR, with one record for every CDR3 protein. The table records 780,000 or so distinct CDR3 sequences, less than 70% of them present only once. Source material: blood. Source of these receptors: an elderly man in good health. The CDR3 runs from the conserved cysteine through the conserved F or W. D genes are given only for firm matches. Clone sizes are given selectively: once, few, many, or a class where the clone is expanded.

>TRBJ2-2|once|-|13|TRBV2
CASRASDTGELFF
TGTGCCAGCCGGGCTTCGGACACCGGGGAGCTGTTTTTT
>TRBJ2-5|-|-|18|TRBV27
CASSSRISSARSKETQYF
TGTGCCAGCAGTTCCCGCATATCTAGCGCGAGGAGTAAAGAGACCCAGTACTTC
>TRBJ1-2|-|-|17|TRBV18
CASSPPARGSFNYGYTF
TGTGCCAGCTCACCTCCGGCAAGGGGGAGTTTTAACTATGGCTACACCTTC
>TRBJ1-2|few|-|16|TRBV5-1
CASSLENEGLNYGYTF
TGCGCCAGCAGCTTGGAGAATGAGGGACTCAACTATGGCTACACCTTC
>TRBJ2-7|-|-|11|TRBV3-1
CATRGGREQYF
TGTGCCACCCGCGGGGGCCGCGAGCAGTACTTC
>TRBJ2-7|-|TRBD1|20|TRBV20-1
CSAARRPPRQGIRVINEQYF
TGCAGTGCTGCCAGGCGACCCCCGAGACAGGGAATAAGGGTAATAAACGAGCAGTACTTC
>TRBJ2-5|-|-|12|TRBV29-1
CSVTPDQETQYF
TGCAGCGTGACGCCCGACCAAGAGACCCAGTACTTC
>TRBJ2-5|-|-|16|TRBV7-9
CASSQVTAPSQETQYF
TGTGCCAGCAGTCAAGTGACGGCCCCAAGCCAAGAGACCCAGTACTTC
>TRBJ2-5|-|TRBD2|15|TRBV27
CASSPRLTSGETQYF
TGTGCCAGCAGTCCCCGACTGACTAGCGGGGAGACCCAGTACTTC
>TRBJ2-4|-|-|14|TRBV28
CATSSSRTKNIQYF
TGTGCCACCAGTTCCTCCCGGACCAAAAACATTCAGTACTTC
>TRBJ1-3|few|-|14|TRBV7-2
CASSSGGSGNTIYF
TGTGCCAGCAGCTCTGGGGGCTCTGGAAACACCATATATTTT
>TRBJ2-7|-|-|14|TRBV7-9
CASSSQVVSYEQYF
TGTGCCAGCAGCTCCCAGGTCGTCAGCTACGAGCAGTACTTC